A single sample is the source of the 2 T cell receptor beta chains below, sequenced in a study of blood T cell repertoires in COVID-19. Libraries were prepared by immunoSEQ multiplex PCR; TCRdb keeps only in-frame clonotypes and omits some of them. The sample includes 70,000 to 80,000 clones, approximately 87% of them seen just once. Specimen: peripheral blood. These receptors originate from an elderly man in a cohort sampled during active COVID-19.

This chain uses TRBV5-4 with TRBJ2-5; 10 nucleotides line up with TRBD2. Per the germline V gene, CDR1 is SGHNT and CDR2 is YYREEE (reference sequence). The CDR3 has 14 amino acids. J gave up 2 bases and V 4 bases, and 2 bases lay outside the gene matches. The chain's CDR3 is CASSKAGGQETQYF. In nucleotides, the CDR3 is TGTGCCAGCAGCAAAGCGGGGGGGCAAGAGACCCAGTACTTC. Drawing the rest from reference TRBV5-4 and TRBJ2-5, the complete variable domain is ETGVTQSPTHLIKTRGQQVTLRCSSQSGHNTVSWYQQALGQGPQFIFQYYREEENGRGNFPPRFSGLQFPNYSSELNVNALELDDSALYLCASSKAGGQETQYFGPGTRLLVL.

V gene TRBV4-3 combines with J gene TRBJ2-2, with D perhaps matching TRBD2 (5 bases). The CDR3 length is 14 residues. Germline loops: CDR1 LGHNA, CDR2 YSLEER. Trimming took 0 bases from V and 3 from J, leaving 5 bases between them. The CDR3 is CASSQDSDTGELFF. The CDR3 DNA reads TGCGCCAGCAGCCAAGATAGCGACACCGGGGAGCTGTTTTTT.